The 26 T cell receptor beta chains given below trace back to one sample, sequenced in a study of tumor and adjacent non-tumor tissue in lung cancer. The library came from three nested PCR rounds adapted from ARM-PCR protocols. TCRdb analysed the multiplex PCR reads with MiXCR anew, one entry per CDR3 protein. In the table there are around 200,000 distinct CDR3 sequences, less than 80% of which are singletons. No cell sorting was done before RNA was extracted from the tissue. Sequenced material: lung tumor tissue. Source of these receptors: a man in his 60s with non-small cell lung cancer.

As to this clonotype: Since a much larger clone is just one base distant, this may be a read error. This rearrangement joins TRBV20-1 to TRBJ2-1; 8 nucleotides agree with TRBD2. The CDR3 is 15 residues long. Germline V CDR1 and CDR2: DFQATT, SNEGSKA (reference sequence). CDR3 nucleotide sequence: TGCAGTGCTAGTCCGGGCGGGAGGACCGGCAATGAGCAGTCCTTC. Translated, it gives CSASPGGRTGNEQSF.

For this clonotype: A much larger clone lies a single base off, so this may be a read error. The chain couples TRBV20-1 to TRBJ2-7; TRBD2 agrees at 8 bases. Germline V lookup: CDR1 DFQATT, CDR2 SNEGSKA (reference sequence). CDR3 size: 16 residues. Trimming took 1 base from V and 0 from J; bases not matched to a gene: 8. The CDR3 DNA sequence: TGCAGTGCTAGAGTACTAGCGGCGGCCTTCTCCTACGAGCAGTACTTC. As protein: CSARVLAAAFSYEQYF.

With respect to this clonotype: A read error is possible here, since a much larger clone lies one base away. The V and J genes are TRBV6-2 or TRBV6-3 and TRBJ1-1, with a possible D match to TRBD1 (5 bases). V was pared by 2 bases and J by 3 bases, with 10 bases between. Germline V gene data show CDR1 as MNHEY and CDR2 as SVGEGT. The CDR3 length is 14 residues. The CDR3 coding sequence is TGTGCCAGCAGTTACATAGGGGCGGACACTGAAGCTTTCTTT. Translating gives CASSYIGADTEAFF.

CDR3 bases: TGCAGACGGGGTCATACAAACACTGAAGCTTTCTTT. As protein: CRRGHTNTEAFF. The gene calls are TRBV20-1 and TRBJ1-1; D is uncertain. The germline V gene has CDR1 DFQATT and CDR2 SNEGSKA (reference sequence). There are 12 residues in the CDR3.

With respect to this clonotype: One end of the junction is discordant with germline, which a read error may explain. This sequence joins TRBV6-1 and TRBJ2-7; 10 bases align to TRBD1. The CDR3 consists of 18 residues. CDR1 and CDR2 (germline): MNHNS, SASEGT. In DNA form, the CDR3 reads TGTACCAGCGCCAGACACCCGGGACAGGGGAGTCTCTTCTACGAACAGTACTTC. Translating it yields CTSARHPGQGSLFYEQYF.

This clonotype has only one observation. Possible read error: a much larger clone is one base away. The chain has TRBV6-5 and TRBJ2-5, with 7 bases lining up with TRBD2. CDR1 and CDR2 from the germline V gene are MNHEY and SVGAGI. The CDR3 contains 13 residues. The DNA of the CDR3 is TGTGACAGTGATACCGGGACCGCGGGGGCCCAGTACTTC. This translates into CDSDTGTAGAQYF.

The chain uses TRBV11-2 and TRBJ2-3; D remains ambiguous. The CDR3 loop spans 15 amino acids. Germline-derived CDR1 and CDR2 are SGHAT and FQNNGV. The CDR3 region is CTNSRMVAYTDTQYF. The CDR3 bases are TGTACCAACAGCCGCATGGTGGCCTACACAGATACGCAGTATTTT.

V usage is TRBV20-1 and J usage is TRBJ1-3; D might be TRBD1 (6 bases). CDR3 length: 16 amino acids. Trimming took 4 bases from V and 1 from J, leaving 17 bases between them. Germline CDR1 and CDR2: DFQATT and SNEGSKA (reference sequence). The CDR3 spells CSATMDGGASGNTIYF. The CDR3, as DNA: TGCAGTGCTACAATGGATGGGGGCGCTTCTGGAAACACCATATATTTT.

The chain couples TRBV11-3 to TRBJ2-5; 9 bases line up with TRBD1. This CDR3 comprises 16 residues. With V trimmed by 7 bases and J by 2 bases, 11 bases remained unmatched. From germline, CDR1 is SGHNT and CDR2 YENEEA. CDR3 DNA: TGTGCCAGCAATATCGGCCCGGACAGGGGTCAAGAGACCCAGTACTTC. Translated, it gives CASNIGPDRGQETQYF.

V usage is TRBV9 and J usage is TRBJ2-2; D possibly matches TRBD1 or TRBD2 (5 bases each). V lost 2 bases and J lost 4, with 18 bases in between. CDR3 size: 17 residues. Germline CDR1 reads SGDLS; CDR2 reads YYNGEE. DNA of the CDR3: TGTGCCAGCAGCGTCGGCCTGTGGGGGACGGCCACCGGGGAGCTGTTTTTT. It translates to CASSVGLWGTATGELFF.

Turning to this clonotype: This may stem from a read error, because a much larger clone lies one nucleotide away. The gene calls are TRBV29-1 and TRBJ2-2; tentatively, D is TRBD1 (6 bases). There are 11 residues in the CDR3. The germline V gene has CDR1 SQVTM and CDR2 ANQGSEA. CDR3 in DNA: TGCAGCACGGGACATGCCGGGCAGCTGTTTTTT. It translates to CSTGHAGQLFF.

This clonotype has more than one count but fewer than ten. The chain joins TRBV29-1 to TRBJ1-1, with 7 bases fitting TRBD1. The germline CDR1 and CDR2 sequences are SQVTM and ANQGSEA. This CDR3 comprises 13 residues. V shed 6 bases, J shed 5 bases, and the junction held 9 bases outside the gene matches. The CDR3 DNA reads TGCAGCGTGGGGCGGCAGGGGGGGACTGAAGCTTTCTTT. The encoded protein is CSVGRQGGTEAFF.

Concerning this clonotype: Compared with germline, one end of the junction differs, possibly owing to a read error. This chain uses TRBV11-3 with TRBJ2-1, with 8 nucleotides matching TRBD2. CDR1 is SGHNT and CDR2 is YENEEA in the germline V gene. There are 15 residues in the CDR3. For the CDR3, the DNA is TGTGCCAGCAGCCTCACTAGCGGAACAAGGAATGTGCAGTTCTTC. Its translation is CASSLTSGTRNVQFF.

In regard to this clonotype: One end of the junction varies from germline; a read error may be responsible. CDR3 coding DNA: TGTGCAAGCAGTTTAGCGGACTCCCCCTCAGATACGCAGTATTTT. Protein sequence: CASSLADSPSDTQYF. This chain joins TRBV12-3 or TRBV12-4 and TRBJ2-3, with a possible D match to TRBD2 (6 bases). There are 15 residues in the CDR3.

The rearrangement links TRBV20-1 to TRBJ1-6, with TRBD1 matching 8 bases. This CDR3 contains 15 residues. V lost 5 bases, J lost 10 bases, and 13 bases stayed unmatched. CDR1 is DFQATT and CDR2 is SNEGSKA in the germline V gene (reference sequence). The CDR3 spells CSARRPGTGKSPLHF. Written as DNA, the CDR3 is TGCAGTGCTCGGAGGCCCGGGACAGGAAAATCACCCCTCCACTTT.

With regard to this clonotype: A clone one base away is much larger, so this may be a read error. The chain uses TRBV20-1 and TRBJ2-5; D gene ambiguous. Germline V lookup: CDR1 DFQATT, CDR2 SNEGSKA (reference sequence). The CDR3 sequence is 13 residues long. The CDR3 sequence is CIARENSQETQYF. The CDR3, as DNA: TGCATTGCTAGAGAGAATAGCCAAGAGACCCAGTACTTC.

As regards this clonotype: This is likely a read error, given that the CDR3 carries no conserved phenylalanine or tryptophan at its end. The rearrangement links TRBV4-2 to TRBJ2-2; 8 bases agree with TRBD2. The CDR3 runs to 17 residues. Per germline, CDR1 LGHNA and CDR2 YNFKEQ. V shed 3 bases, J shed 2 bases, and the junction held 8 bases outside the gene matches. In DNA, the CDR3 is TGTGCCAGCAGCCACCTGGGGGCGGGAGGTAACACCGGGGAGCTGTTTTCT. Its protein is CASSHLGAGGNTGELFS.

The rearrangement links TRBV5-6 to TRBJ2-7, with 7 bases identical to TRBD1. V shed 8 bases and J 3 bases; nucleotides not matched to a gene: 11. CDR3 size: 14 residues. Looked up from germline, CDR1 is SGHDT and CDR2 is YYEEEE. CDR3 sequence (DNA): TGTGCCAGTGGTCTTTCGGGACAGCTCTACGAGCAGTACGTC. It yields the protein CASGLSGQLYEQYV.

The chain couples TRBV20-1 to TRBJ2-5; 9 bases are shared with TRBD2. Germline-derived CDR1 and CDR2 are DFQATT and SNEGSKA (reference sequence). The junction had 13 bases not matched to a gene; V was cut back by 6 bases and J by 2 bases. The CDR3 is 16 amino acids. The CDR3 nucleotides read TGCAGTGCGGAGGGGGCTAGCGGGGAGGGACAAGAGACCCAGTACTTC. Its translation is CSAEGASGEGQETQYF.

The rearrangement links TRBV11-2 to TRBJ2-6; D may be TRBD1 (5 bases). Germline V gene data show CDR1 as SGHAT and CDR2 as FQNNGV. Trimming took 9 bases from V and 14 from J, leaving 23 bases between them. The CDR3 sequence is 14 residues long. This chain's CDR3 is CASSPISGANILTF. DNA of the CDR3: TGTGCCAGTAGCCCTATCTCTGGGGCCAATATCCTGACTTTC.

The chain combines TRBV11-2 with TRBJ2-3, with D unresolved. Between the trimmed V and J ends, which lost 0 bases and 9 bases, there was a span of 16 bases. CDR3 length: 15 residues. Germline V gene data show CDR1 as SGHAT and CDR2 as FQNNGV. CDR3 in amino acids: CASSLDRSTRETQYF. DNA of the CDR3: TGTGCCAGCAGCTTAGACAGGAGTACAAGAGAAACGCAGTATTTT.

This clonotype was detected many times. CDR3 protein: CASSESHYGYTF. The CDR3 region has the DNA TGTGCCAGCAGTGAATCTCACTATGGCTACACCTTC. The rearrangement joins TRBV6-1 to TRBJ1-2; D is undetermined. The ends were cut back, 2 bases at V and 3 bases at J, with 4 bases in the middle. Germline-derived CDR1 and CDR2 are MNHNS and SASEGT. This CDR3 spans 12 amino acids.

This clonotype showed up just once. A read error may produce the germline difference seen at one junction end. V gene TRBV11-1 combines with J gene TRBJ2-2; a weak D match, TRBD2 (6 bases). The CDR3 has 15 residues. Looked up from germline, CDR1 is SGHAT and CDR2 is FQDESV (reference sequence). CDR3 sequence: CVGSQLAGGTRELFF. The CDR3 coding sequence is TGTGTCGGCAGCCAACTAGCTGGCGGCACCAGGGAGCTGTTTTTT.

Concerning this clonotype: A much larger clone is a single base away; this may be a read error. This chain joins TRBV5-1 and TRBJ2-1; no firm D call. This CDR3 is 14 amino acids long. Per germline, CDR1 SGHRS and CDR2 YFSETQ. The V and J ends lost 0 bases and 13 bases respectively, with 17 bases between them. CDR3 in DNA: TGCGCCAGCAGCTTGGATGATGGGGAAAATTCTCAGTTCTTC. Amino acids: CASSLDDGENSQFF.

With respect to this clonotype: The junction differs from germline at one of its ends, possibly a read error. This sequence joins TRBV20-1 and TRBJ2-5; D possibly corresponds to TRBD1 (6 bases). Per the germline V gene, CDR1 is DFQATT and CDR2 is SNEGSKA (reference sequence). This CDR3 spans 14 amino acids. The CDR3 spells CSATVGGHQETQCF. The CDR3 DNA follows: TGCAGTGCTACGGTTGGGGGACACCAAGAGACCCAGTGCTTC.

The gene calls are TRBV11-2 and TRBJ2-2; possible D gene TRBD1, 6 bases. Trimming took 4 bases from V and 6 from J, leaving 15 bases between them. Germline values: CDR1 SGHAT, CDR2 FQNNGV. The CDR3 has 15 residues. The CDR3 nucleotides are TGTGCCAGCAGCTCTACAGGGATAATTGCCGGGGAGCTGTTTTTT. This sequence encodes CASSSTGIIAGELFF.